A selection of T cell receptor beta chains follows, all from one sample in a study of PD-L1 blockade in urothelial cancer. Profiled with immunoSEQ multiplex PCR; TCRdb holds only in-frame clones, not every one. This repertoire shows 35,000 to 45,000 clones, about 90% found once; its top ten account for less than 8%. This material consisted of PBMCs, taken around atezolizumab (anti-PD-L1) treatment. Receptors were obtained from a man aged 70 or older with urothelial cancer. The CDR3 runs from the conserved cysteine through the conserved F or W. Each record gives: J gene, V gene, CDR3 protein.

TRBJ2-5	TRBV19	CASGWLGQETQYF
TRBJ2-7	TRBV28	CASTLGSAGSYEQYF
TRBJ2-2	TRBV28	CASIQGANTGELFF
TRBJ2-7	TRBV10-2	CASSGGLAGGRGHEQYF
TRBJ2-2	TRBV29-1	CSAVKGTSGTTGELFF
TRBJ1-1	TRBV15	CATSEQGAGNTEAFF
TRBJ1-2	TRBV28	CASTVGGGQYYGYTF
TRBJ2-1	TRBV5-4	CASSWGQRENNEQFF
TRBJ2-2	TRBV2	CASTGGIGTGELFF
TRBJ1-2	TRBV7-2	CASSPPGSHGYTF
TRBJ2-4	TRBV27	CASRPLTSTKGIQYF
TRBJ1-4	TRBV2	CASSEEWQGTGKLFF
TRBJ1-2	TRBV11-2	CASSPSGGGGYTF
TRBJ2-5	TRBV10-3	CAISESLAQKETQYF
TRBJ2-7	TRBV29-1	CSVVLAGGPGEQYF
TRBJ2-5	TRBV5-1	CASSLPAGGQETQYF
TRBJ2-2	TRBV2	CASSQTSGRAGAGELFF
TRBJ1-4	TRBV25-1	CASSEYRGHEKLFF
TRBJ2-1	TRBV2	CASNGLASNEQFF
TRBJ1-2	TRBV6-5	CASSTVDYGYTF
TRBJ1-2	TRBV27	CASSPNHRDRAYGYTF
TRBJ2-5	TRBV2	CASSVRDRTETQYF
TRBJ2-2	TRBV9	CASSVGVSGTGELFF
TRBJ1-4	TRBV28	CASSFVTGGGDEKLFF
TRBJ2-3	TRBV5-5	CASSFWDRGEATQYF
TRBJ2-3	TRBV2	CASGLSTDTQYF
TRBJ2-1	TRBV20-1	CSYREGNEQFF
TRBJ2-3	TRBV5-1	CASSLGSGRTTDTQYF
TRBJ2-1	TRBV6-5	CASSFGLARRDEQFF
TRBJ2-7	TRBV19	CASSINGAAGVYEQYF
TRBJ1-2	TRBV5-1	CASSAETGGGGYTF
TRBJ2-1	TRBV6-5	CASKPQREGWNEQFF
TRBJ1-5	TRBV5-8	CASSLFTGTGDQPQHF
TRBJ2-7	TRBV4-1	CASSQEGRNLYEQYF
TRBJ2-2	TRBV14	CASAETATGELFF
TRBJ2-1	TRBV19	CASSPWTPYNEQFF
TRBJ2-6	TRBV5-1	CASSQDEQGLRAGANVLTF